These 30 T cell receptor beta chains originate from one sample sequenced in a study of T-cell reconstitution after alpha-beta-depleted transplantation in children. During its preparation, the TCRbeta library received unique molecular identifiers. TCRdb processed the PCR reads anew with MiXCR; each CDR3 protein has one entry. The sample holds approximately 230,000 distinct CDR3 sequences, roughly 23% seen once. The material sequenced was PBMCs, taken before TCRalphabeta/CD19-depleted stem cell transplant. Receptors were obtained from a girl aged 2-9 years with Fanconi anemia, due to receive a stem cell transplant.

This clonotype was counted only a few times. This chain uses TRBV18 with TRBJ1-2; D remains unclear. The ends were cut back, 0 bases at V and 4 bases at J, with 9 bases in the middle. Germline V gene data show CDR1 as KGHSH and CDR2 as LQKENI. CDR3 size: 14 residues. CDR3 in DNA: TGTGCCAGCTCACCACCAGGGAGCGGCTATGGCTACACCTTC. This translates into CASSPPGSGYGYTF.

The chain couples TRBV29-1 to TRBJ2-1; D possibly matches TRBD1 or TRBD2 (5 bases each). Germline V gives CDR1 SQVTM, CDR2 ANQGSEA. This CDR3 spans 12 amino acids. CDR3 nucleotides: TGCAGTACCGATGGGGGTATCAATGAGCAGTTCTTC. It yields the protein CSTDGGINEQFF.

This clonotype has ten or more counts. The chain is built from TRBV29-1 and TRBJ2-7; TRBD1 aligns across 8 bases. The CDR3 spans 14 residues. Germline CDR1 reads SQVTM; CDR2 reads ANQGSEA. J gave up 3 bases and V 4 bases, and 8 bases lay outside the gene matches. CDR3 sequence: CSVVSQGANYEQYF. The DNA of the CDR3 is TGCAGCGTTGTATCGCAGGGGGCTAACTACGAGCAGTACTTC.

In this sample, this clonotype turned up a few times. Given the absence of the conserved phenylalanine or tryptophan at the CDR3 end, a read error is likely. The limits of the CDR3 on the DNA are not certain, so only TCRdb's listed CDR3 is given. The CDR3 here is CSARRGDFSLI. The chain has TRBV20-1 and TRBJ2-3; TRBD2, the table's D call, lacks a check against the DNA. Per germline, CDR1 DFQATT and CDR2 SNEGSKA (reference sequence). The CDR3 contains 11 residues when both ends are counted.

In its sample, this clonotype was seen many times. V is TRBV10-3 and J is TRBJ2-3, with a weak D call TRBD1 (5 bases). Germline V lookup: CDR1 ENHRY, CDR2 SYGVKD. The V end lost 0 bases, the J end lost 3 bases, and 7 bases lay between the germline ends. The CDR3 contains 14 residues. The CDR3 here is CAISESRGTDTQYF. The CDR3 nucleotides are TGTGCCATCAGTGAGTCAAGGGGAACAGATACGCAGTATTTT.

This chain joins TRBV30 and TRBJ2-1; no clear D gene. Per germline, CDR1 GTSNPN and CDR2 SVGIG (reference sequence). The V and J ends lost 8 bases and 8 bases respectively, with 13 bases between them. This CDR3 is 11 amino acids long. The CDR3, as DNA: TGTGCCCGCAGCTTTCGGCATGAGCAGTTCTTC. This codes for CARSFRHEQFF.

The table lists this clonotype with a few counts. Here the CDR3 reads CATQETPGHSYEQYF. CDR3 in DNA: TGTGCCACCCAAGAAACTCCGGGACATTCCTACGAGCAGTACTTC. V gene TRBV15 combines with J gene TRBJ2-7; D perhaps matches TRBD1 (6 bases). Germline CDR1 LNHNV, CDR2 YYDKDF (reference sequence). Trimming shortened V by 8 bases and J by 1 base, and 18 bases separated the two germline ends. This CDR3 contains 15 residues.

The sample holds many counts of this clonotype. The chain recombines TRBV29-1 with TRBJ2-7; no clear D. CDR3 length: 11 residues. Trimming pared 7 bases from V and 5 bases from J, leaving 12 bases between. The germline V gene has CDR1 SQVTM and CDR2 ANQGSEA. This CDR3 reads CSAQDVDEQYF. The CDR3 DNA sequence: TGCAGCGCCCAGGACGTGGACGAGCAGTACTTC.

CDR3 in DNA: TGTGCCAGCAGCTTAGGCGGACAGGGCTTCGAGCAGTACTTC. It encodes CASSLGGQGFEQYF. J is TRBJ2-7 and V is TRBV7-9; TRBD1 matches 8 bases. Germline CDR1 and CDR2: SEHNR and FQNEAQ (reference sequence). V was pared by 1 base and J by 6 bases, with 5 bases of the junction left unmatched. The CDR3 extends over 14 amino acids.

This clonotype was seen many times. The genes are TRBV12-3 or TRBV12-4 and TRBJ1-2; 7 positions agree with TRBD1. With 5 bases clipped from V and 1 base from J, the junction kept 4 bases outside the gene matches. The CDR3 runs to 14 residues. DNA for the CDR3: TGTGCCAGCAGTCCAACAGGGGTTAACTATGGCTACACCTTC. This encodes CASSPTGVNYGYTF.

This clonotype occurred many times. V and J are TRBV29-1 and TRBJ2-1; the D is unclear. Germline V gene lookup returns CDR1 SQVTM and CDR2 ANQGSEA. V lost 4 bases, J lost 1 base, and 8 bases lay in between. The CDR3 totals 13 residues. CDR3 nucleotide sequence: TGCAGCGTTGCTACGGTTTCCTACAATGAGCAGTTCTTC. Protein product: CSVATVSYNEQFF.

The rearrangement links TRBV18 to TRBJ2-7; 9 bases align to TRBD1. The germline V gene encodes CDR1 KGHSH and CDR2 LQKENI. V lost 1 base and J lost 4; bases outside the gene matches: 5. CDR3 length: 15 residues. In DNA form, the CDR3 reads TGTGCCAGCTCACCACGACGGACAGGGGTATACGAGCAGTACTTC. Its translation: CASSPRRTGVYEQYF.

This clonotype was seen ten or more times. This chain connects TRBV29-1 to TRBJ2-5, with TRBD2 as a possible D gene (5 bases). The CDR3 loop spans 12 amino acids. From germline, CDR1 is SQVTM and CDR2 ANQGSEA. Trimming took off 7 bases at V and 5 bases at J, with 14 bases between the two ends. CDR3: CSAREQTETQYF. The CDR3 DNA is TGCAGCGCTAGGGAGCAGACGGAGACCCAGTACTTC.

This clonotype was picked up many times. V usage is TRBV20-1 and J usage is TRBJ2-7, with 12 positions matching TRBD1. The CDR3 loop spans 16 amino acids. Losses at the gene ends were 0 bases for V and 5 bases for J; bases not matched to a gene: 8. Germline CDR1 DFQATT, CDR2 SNEGSKA (reference sequence). The CDR3 region has the DNA TGCAGTGCTAGAGATCCGGGACAGGGGGCTTTGAACGAGCAGTACTTC. The encoded protein is CSARDPGQGALNEQYF.

This clonotype was seen a few times. This chain uses TRBV5-1 with TRBJ2-5; the match to TRBD2 covers 7 bases. Trimming cost V 2 bases and J 0 bases; bases outside gene matches: 10. There are 17 residues in the CDR3. In germline, CDR1 is SGHRS, CDR2 YFSETQ. The CDR3 here is CASSFEVLATYQETQYF. CDR3 coding DNA: TGCGCCAGCAGCTTTGAGGTACTAGCGACGTACCAAGAGACCCAGTACTTC. Looking up the rest from reference TRBV5-1 and TRBJ2-5 gives the full variable domain: KAGVTQTPRYLIKTRGQQVTLSCSPISGHRSVSWYQQTPGQGLQFLFEYFSETQRNKGNFPGRFSGRQFSNSRSEMNVSTLELGDSALYLCASSFEVLATYQETQYFGPGTRLLVL.

Concerning this clonotype: A much more abundant neighbour one base away suggests this may be a read error. J is TRBJ2-3 and V is TRBV7-2; perhaps TRBD2 as D (7 bases). This CDR3 is 15 amino acids long. Germline V CDR1 and CDR2: SGHTA, FQGNSA. In DNA, the CDR3 is TGTGCCAGCAGCCAAGCGGGACACAACACAGAAACGCAGTATTTT. Translated: CASSQAGHNTETQYF.

J is TRBJ2-7 and V is TRBV5-1; the match to TRBD1 covers 9 bases. V gave up 9 bases and J gave up 5 bases; unmatched junction bases: 9. The CDR3 is 13 residues long. CDR1 SGHRS and CDR2 YFSETQ come from the germline V gene. CDR3 nucleotides: TGCGCCACCGCCCTACAGGGGGCAGACGAGCAGTACTTC. Its protein product is CATALQGADEQYF.

This clonotype was found a few times. The chain carries TRBV29-1 and TRBJ2-4; maybe TRBD2 (7 bases). The CDR3 covers 13 residues. CDR1 and CDR2 from the germline V gene are SQVTM and ANQGSEA. With 7 bases removed from V and 5 bases from J, the gap between germline ends came to 15 bases. The CDR3 region has the DNA TGCAGCGCCCGCGGGGGACATGAAAACATTCAGTACTTC. This sequence encodes CSARGGHENIQYF. The full variable domain, rest sourced from reference TRBV29-1 and TRBJ2-4, is SAVISQKPSRDICQRGTSLTIQCQVDSQVTMMFWYRQQPGQSLTLIATANQGSEATYESGFVIDKFPISRPNLTFSTLTVSNMSPEDSSIYLCSARGGHENIQYFGAGTRLSVL.

This clonotype was recorded a few times. The chain has TRBV6-1 and TRBJ2-5; D remains unclear. Trimming removed 2 bases at V and 2 bases at J, with 12 bases between. Germline V gene lookup returns CDR1 MNHNS and CDR2 SASEGT. This CDR3 has 15 amino acids. The CDR3: CASSEWGGLQETQYF. CDR3 sequence (DNA): TGTGCCAGCAGTGAATGGGGTGGGCTACAAGAGACCCAGTACTTC.

The chain is built from TRBV5-4 and TRBJ2-7; tentatively, D is TRBD1 (6 bases). Germline CDR1 and CDR2: SGHNT and YYREEE (reference sequence). V lost 1 base and J 4 bases, leaving 12 bases between the germline ends. CDR3 length: 14 amino acids. In DNA, the CDR3 is TGTGCCAGCAGCTTGTTTCGGGACAATTACGAGCAGTACTTC. This sequence encodes CASSLFRDNYEQYF.

This clonotype was counted at least ten times. The chain links TRBV6-2 or TRBV6-3 to TRBJ2-1, with D maybe TRBD1 (5 bases). Per the germline V gene, CDR1 is MNHEY and CDR2 is SVGEGT. The CDR3 loop spans 13 amino acids. V lost 2 bases and J lost 8, with 10 bases in between. This chain's CDR3 is CASSYLKGDEQFF. CDR3 DNA: TGTGCCAGCAGTTACCTCAAAGGGGATGAGCAGTTCTTC.

The rearrangement uses TRBV28 and TRBJ2-7, with TRBD1 matching over 9 bases. CDR3 length: 16 amino acids. Germline-derived CDR1 and CDR2 are MDHEN and SYDVKM. J lost 0 bases, V lost 0 bases, and 3 bases had no gene match. The CDR3 region is CASSLWGTGISYEQYF. The CDR3 coding sequence is TGTGCCAGCAGTTTATGGGGGACAGGGATCTCCTACGAGCAGTACTTC.

This chain links TRBV7-2 with TRBJ2-5, with 7 bases that match TRBD1. V lost 2 bases to trimming and J lost 7 bases; unmatched junction nucleotides: 4. This CDR3 comprises 13 residues. CDR1 and CDR2 from the germline V gene are SGHTA and FQGNSA. The DNA of the CDR3 is TGTGCCAGCAGCTTAACAGGGGTAGGGACCCAGTACTTC. This codes for CASSLTGVGTQYF.

Only a few counts were recorded for this clonotype. This rearrangement joins TRBV7-2 to TRBJ2-1; D unresolved. In germline, CDR1 is SGHTA, CDR2 FQGNSA. Trimming cost V 5 bases and J 2 bases, with 19 bases left between them. The CDR3 has 17 amino acids. CDR3 amino acids: CASSKFGLSVTYNEQFF. For the CDR3, the DNA is TGTGCCAGCAGCAAATTCGGTCTCTCGGTAACCTACAATGAGCAGTTCTTC.

This clonotype occurred many times. The chain has TRBV7-9 and TRBJ2-1; D call uncertain. Germline CDR1 reads SEHNR; CDR2 reads FQNEAQ (reference sequence). The CDR3 is made up of 16 amino acids. V lost 4 bases and J 9 bases, leaving 22 bases between the germline ends. CDR3 protein: CASSWRFDSSVGEQFF. CDR3 in DNA: TGTGCCAGCAGCTGGCGTTTTGATTCGAGTGTGGGTGAGCAGTTCTTC.

The sample holds many counts of this clonotype. V and J are TRBV28 and TRBJ1-2; the D gene is possibly TRBD1 (5 bases). Looked up from germline, CDR1 is MDHEN and CDR2 is SYDVKM. Trimming left V 6 bases short and J 3 bases short, with 8 bases between. CDR3 length: 12 amino acids. The CDR3 region is CASSMGHYGYTF. The CDR3 coding sequence is TGTGCCAGCAGCATGGGACACTATGGCTACACCTTC.

Many counts were recorded for this clonotype. V usage is TRBV2 and J usage is TRBJ2-7; D gene uncertain. The CDR3 contains 13 residues. Germline CDR1 is SNHLY and CDR2 is FYNNEI. Trimming removed 3 bases from V and 3 bases from J, with 9 bases in between. CDR3 DNA: TGTGCCAGCAGTGATGGGGTAGTCTACGAGCAGTACTTC. Amino acids: CASSDGVVYEQYF.

CDR3 nucleotide sequence: TGCAGTGCTAGAGATTGGACTAGCGGGAGTCGCAATGAGCAGTTCTTC. Amino acids: CSARDWTSGSRNEQFF. This rearrangement joins TRBV20-1 to TRBJ2-1; TRBD2 agrees at 13 bases. Looked up from germline, CDR1 is DFQATT and CDR2 is SNEGSKA (reference sequence). The CDR3 is made up of 16 amino acids. V gave up 0 bases and J gave up 6 bases; unmatched junction bases: 5.

This clonotype has just a few counts. V and J are TRBV6-2 or TRBV6-3 and TRBJ2-3; D unclear. CDR1 and CDR2 from the germline V gene are MNHEY and SVGEGT. V was shortened by 3 bases and J by 4 bases, with 2 bases between the two germline ends. This CDR3 is built from 11 residues. The CDR3 sequence is CASSYPDTQYF. In DNA, the CDR3 is TGTGCCAGCAGTTATCCAGATACGCAGTATTTT.

The V call is TRBV29-1, the J call TRBJ2-7; D might be TRBD1 or TRBD2, each matching 5 bases. V gave up 4 bases and J gave up 6 bases, with 16 bases separating them. The CDR3 runs to 13 residues. CDR1 is SQVTM and CDR2 is ANQGSEA in the germline V gene. The CDR3 loop is CSVVVGGKGEQYF. CDR3 DNA: TGCAGCGTTGTAGTTGGGGGAAAGGGCGAGCAGTACTTC.